This is a list of T cell receptor beta chains from one sample in a study of shared T cell receptors in the human thymus. Libraries were prepared by immunoSEQ multiplex PCR; TCRdb keeps only in-frame clonotypes and omits some of them. The table records approximately 730,000 clones, 80% to 90% of them present only once. A further study also used this sample, focusing on human thymus T cells.

The sequenced material came from thymocytes. The source is a girl less than two years old with a congenital heart defect. CDR3s include the opening cysteine and the closing phenylalanine or tryptophan. The D gene is left open where the match is weak. Size is stated for part of the rows, as once, few or many counts, or as a class when the clone is expanded.

D gene	J gene	V gene	clone size	CDR3 protein
TRBD1	TRBJ2-7	TRBV7-2	.	CASSFPGQTSYEQYF
.	TRBJ1-2	TRBV10-3	.	CAISVDIVPNYGYTF
TRBD1	TRBJ1-2	TRBV15	.	CATSNRDRRGYGYTF
.	TRBJ1-2	TRBV7-2	.	CASSPVAGRNYGYTF
.	TRBJ1-1	TRBV6-1	.	CATFRGTSGTEAFF
.	TRBJ2-1	TRBV19	.	CASSPYPGGNYNEQFF
.	TRBJ2-7	TRBV28	.	CASSPSTECKQYF
TRBD2	TRBJ2-1	TRBV11-3	.	CASSPRGTSGVNEQFF
.	TRBJ2-2	TRBV10-3	.	CAISVLRQPNTGELFF
.	TRBJ1-2	TRBV6-6	.	CASSPGEANYGYTF
TRBD2	TRBJ2-1	TRBV27	.	CASTPGGGSYNEQFF
.	TRBJ1-5	TRBV5-5	.	CASSTSPRGNQPQHF
.	TRBJ2-7	TRBV15	.	CATSRDGYEQYF
TRBD2	TRBJ2-5	TRBV14	.	CASSQDPSGGPKETQYF
TRBD1	TRBJ1-2	TRBV15	.	CATSRGMDRIYGYTF
.	TRBJ2-3	TRBV19	few	CASSLISSTDTQYF
.	TRBJ1-3	TRBV7-9	.	CAAGGPGNTIYF
TRBD1	TRBJ1-2	TRBV5-8	once	CASSPTGTGAAYGYTF
.	TRBJ1-1	TRBV5-5	.	CASSFIRGEGTEAFF
TRBD1	TRBJ2-7	TRBV4-1	.	CASSQTPGQGTYEQYF
TRBD2	TRBJ2-1	TRBV5-1	.	CASSFRGGFNEQFF
TRBD1	TRBJ2-5	TRBV15	.	CATSTDRVAETQYF
.	TRBJ2-1	TRBV28	.	CASSFFGKRRRVNEQFF
TRBD1	TRBJ2-1	TRBV29-1	.	CSVAGGTGDEQFF
.	TRBJ1-5	TRBV7-6	once	CASSLVAPYRTSYSNQPQHF
TRBD1	TRBJ2-7	TRBV11-2	.	CASSSPTGSSYEQYF
.	TRBJ1-2	TRBV27	.	CASSLRGTGTRQDYGYTF
TRBD1	TRBJ1-5	TRBV11-1	.	CASSLDRAGNQPQHF
.	TRBJ1-5	TRBV4-2	.	CASSQTTGNNQPQHF
TRBD1	TRBJ1-1	TRBV10-3	.	CAISEKDRGGRGNTEAFF
TRBD2	TRBJ2-3	TRBV7-3	.	CASSLVPAGGRDTQYF
.	TRBJ1-5	TRBV21-1	.	CASSKLTGRDRGNQPQHF
TRBD1	TRBJ1-1	TRBV29-1	.	CSVERDRQEDTEAFF
.	TRBJ2-7	TRBV5-5	few	CASSLDREGAYEQYF
.	TRBJ2-6	TRBV7-3	.	CASSPARVRSILSPGANVLTF
.	TRBJ2-7	TRBV7-2	.	CASSLSGGSEGARNYEQYF
TRBD1	TRBJ1-5	TRBV5-6	.	CASSLGGGRMTQHF
TRBD2	TRBJ2-3	TRBV30	once	CAWNNRTSGGQKTSTDTQYF
TRBD2	TRBJ2-1	TRBV9	.	CASSDRGLARDNEQFF
TRBD1	TRBJ1-2	TRBV11-2	.	CASSPRTRGRAEGYTF
.	TRBJ2-7	TRBV6-5	.	CATMMIPDSVEQYF
TRBD1	TRBJ2-7	TRBV15	.	CATSRDGTEYEQYF
TRBD1	TRBJ1-1	TRBV27	.	CASSPLTGDFEAFF
.	TRBJ1-1	TRBV11-2	few	CASSLRRGRTEAFF
.	TRBJ2-2	TRBV14	few	CASSQNRATGELFF